Listed below are T cell receptor beta chains from one sample, sequenced in a study of blood T cell repertoires in COVID-19. Repertoires were generated with immunoSEQ multiplex PCR, while TCRdb's copy carries only in-frame clones and drops some. The table has about 99,000 clones, roughly 84% seen once. Material: peripheral blood. The receptors derive from a human donor in a cohort sampled during active COVID-19. Both conserved end residues are part of each CDR3. Each record gives: CDR3 protein, CDR3 DNA, J gene, CDR3 length, clone size, V gene, D gene. D genes are given only for firm matches. For some rows the clone size is stated as once, few or many, or as a class when expanded; others skip it.

CDR3aa: CASSKGTSGSDEQYF
CDR3nt: TGTGCCAGCAGCAAAGGGACTAGCGGGAGCGACGAGCAGTACTTC
j_gene: TRBJ2-7
len: 15
abundance: .
v_gene: TRBV6-2/TRBV6-3
d_gene: TRBD2

CDR3aa: CASSQDSEGGRDTQYF
CDR3nt: TGTGCCAGCAGCCAAGATTCTGAGGGGGGGCGGGATACGCAGTATTTT
j_gene: TRBJ2-3
len: 16
abundance: .
v_gene: TRBV3-1/TRBV3-2
d_gene: .

CDR3aa: CASSRLAGAYEQYF
CDR3nt: TGTGCCAGCAGCCGACTAGCGGGAGCCTACGAGCAGTACTTC
j_gene: TRBJ2-7
len: 14
abundance: .
v_gene: TRBV7-9
d_gene: TRBD2

CDR3aa: CASSDGRGEGAFF
CDR3nt: TGCGCCAGCAGCGACGGACGGGGAGAGGGAGCTTTCTTT
j_gene: TRBJ1-1
len: 13
abundance: .
v_gene: TRBV5-1
d_gene: .

CDR3aa: CASSGQGAGANVLTF
CDR3nt: TGTGCCAGCAGCGGACAGGGAGCTGGGGCCAACGTCCTGACTTTC
j_gene: TRBJ2-6
len: 15
abundance: .
v_gene: TRBV9
d_gene: TRBD1

CDR3aa: CASSTGGTDTQYF
CDR3nt: TGTGCCAGTAGTACCGGGGGCACAGATACGCAGTATTTT
j_gene: TRBJ2-3
len: 13
abundance: .
v_gene: TRBV19
d_gene: .

CDR3aa: CASSSQGPGELFF
CDR3nt: TGTGCCAGCAGTTCGCAGGGTCCCGGGGAGCTGTTTTTT
j_gene: TRBJ2-2
len: 13
abundance: .
v_gene: TRBV6-6
d_gene: .

CDR3aa: CASSRWEGGTDTQYF
CDR3nt: TGTGCCAGCAGCCGTTGGGAGGGCGGCACAGATACGCAGTATTTT
j_gene: TRBJ2-3
len: 15
abundance: .
v_gene: TRBV6-5
d_gene: TRBD2

CDR3aa: CATSPGQGKTEAFF
CDR3nt: TGTGCCACCTCCCCAGGACAGGGAAAAACTGAAGCTTTCTTT
j_gene: TRBJ1-1
len: 14
abundance: .
v_gene: TRBV28
d_gene: TRBD1

CDR3aa: CASTPWGDRNSYNEQFF
CDR3nt: TGTGCCAGCACACCCTGGGGCGACAGAAACTCCTACAATGAGCAGTTCTTC
j_gene: TRBJ2-1
len: 17
abundance: .
v_gene: TRBV28
d_gene: .

CDR3aa: CASSEGGDLTSTDTQYF
CDR3nt: TGTGCCAGCAGCGAAGGGGGGGATCTCACTAGCACAGATACGCAGTATTTT
j_gene: TRBJ2-3
len: 17
abundance: .
v_gene: TRBV6-1
d_gene: .

CDR3aa: CASSSGTDSGNTIYF
CDR3nt: TGTGCCAGCAGCTCAGGGACAGACTCTGGAAACACCATATATTTT
j_gene: TRBJ1-3
len: 15
abundance: .
v_gene: TRBV11-2
d_gene: TRBD1

CDR3aa: CASSHQGVPSYEQYF
CDR3nt: TGTGCCAGCAGCCATCAGGGGGTGCCATCCTACGAGCAGTACTTC
j_gene: TRBJ2-7
len: 15
abundance: .
v_gene: TRBV6-6
d_gene: TRBD1

CDR3aa: CASSLGQSYNEQFF
CDR3nt: TGCGCCAGCAGCCTCGGACAGAGTTACAATGAGCAGTTCTTC
j_gene: TRBJ2-1
len: 14
abundance: .
v_gene: TRBV5-1
d_gene: .

CDR3aa: CASSHSERGGGRETQYF
CDR3nt: TGTGCCAGCAGCCACTCAGAGCGGGGGGGCGGCCGAGAGACCCAGTACTTC
j_gene: TRBJ2-5
len: 17
abundance: .
v_gene: TRBV4-2
d_gene: TRBD2

CDR3aa: CASSPPAGPNYGYTF
CDR3nt: TGTGCCAGCAGCCCCCCTGCGGGGCCTAACTATGGCTACACCTTC
j_gene: TRBJ1-2
len: 15
abundance: .
v_gene: TRBV9
d_gene: .

CDR3aa: CASSQDRGIYGYTF
CDR3nt: TGTGCCAGCAGCCAAGATCGGGGGATCTATGGCTACACCTTC
j_gene: TRBJ1-2
len: 14
abundance: .
v_gene: TRBV3-1/TRBV3-2
d_gene: .

CDR3aa: CASSQPDRDNQPQHF
CDR3nt: TGCGCCAGCAGCCAACCCGACAGGGATAATCAGCCCCAGCATTTT
j_gene: TRBJ1-5
len: 15
abundance: .
v_gene: TRBV4-1
d_gene: TRBD1

CDR3aa: CASSQEHRGRETQYF
CDR3nt: TGTGCCAGCAGCCAAGAACACAGGGGGCGAGAGACCCAGTACTTC
j_gene: TRBJ2-5
len: 15
abundance: .
v_gene: TRBV3-1/TRBV3-2
d_gene: TRBD1

CDR3aa: CASSPEGLTGAYAGNTIYF
CDR3nt: TGTGCCAGCAGCCCAGAGGGTTTGACAGGGGCTTATGCTGGAAACACCATATATTTT
j_gene: TRBJ1-3
len: 19
abundance: once
v_gene: TRBV7-9
d_gene: TRBD1

CDR3aa: CASSLGTGGEKLFF
CDR3nt: TGTGCCAGCAGCTTGGGGACAGGGGGGGAAAAACTGTTTTTT
j_gene: TRBJ1-4
len: 14
abundance: .
v_gene: TRBV7-9
d_gene: TRBD1

CDR3aa: CASSLEGRKAFF
CDR3nt: TGTGCCAGCAGTTTGGAGGGGAGGAAGGCTTTCTTT
j_gene: TRBJ1-1
len: 12
abundance: .
v_gene: TRBV12-3/TRBV12-4
d_gene: .

CDR3aa: CARSSDRVYEQYF
CDR3nt: TGTGCCAGAAGTTCCGACAGGGTCTACGAGCAGTACTTC
j_gene: TRBJ2-7
len: 13
abundance: .
v_gene: TRBV7-5
d_gene: .

CDR3aa: CASASDRGMSSNTEAFF
CDR3nt: TGCGCCAGCGCCTCCGACAGGGGGATGAGCTCGAACACTGAAGCTTTCTTT
j_gene: TRBJ1-1
len: 17
abundance: few
v_gene: TRBV5-1
d_gene: TRBD1

CDR3aa: CASRSIRTDTQYF
CDR3nt: TGTGCCAGCAGGTCTATTCGCACAGATACGCAGTATTTT
j_gene: TRBJ2-3
len: 13
abundance: .
v_gene: TRBV27
d_gene: .

CDR3aa: CASSLKGGGTGTGNTIYF
CDR3nt: TGTGCCAGCAGCCTAAAAGGGGGAGGGACAGGGACTGGAAACACCATATATTTT
j_gene: TRBJ1-3
len: 18
abundance: .
v_gene: TRBV9
d_gene: TRBD1

CDR3aa: CASSEGEGTGATQYF
CDR3nt: TGTGCCAGCAGTGAAGGGGAGGGGACAGGGGCGACCCAGTACTTC
j_gene: TRBJ2-5
len: 15
abundance: .
v_gene: TRBV6-1
d_gene: TRBD1

CDR3aa: CASSPGVLNYGYTF
CDR3nt: TGCGCCAGCAGCCCGGGAGTACTTAACTATGGCTACACCTTC
j_gene: TRBJ1-2
len: 14
abundance: .
v_gene: TRBV5-1
d_gene: .

CDR3aa: CASSESSSGFIYNEQFF
CDR3nt: TGTGCCAGCAGTGAAAGTTCTAGCGGATTTATCTACAATGAGCAGTTCTTC
j_gene: TRBJ2-1
len: 17
abundance: .
v_gene: TRBV6-1
d_gene: TRBD2